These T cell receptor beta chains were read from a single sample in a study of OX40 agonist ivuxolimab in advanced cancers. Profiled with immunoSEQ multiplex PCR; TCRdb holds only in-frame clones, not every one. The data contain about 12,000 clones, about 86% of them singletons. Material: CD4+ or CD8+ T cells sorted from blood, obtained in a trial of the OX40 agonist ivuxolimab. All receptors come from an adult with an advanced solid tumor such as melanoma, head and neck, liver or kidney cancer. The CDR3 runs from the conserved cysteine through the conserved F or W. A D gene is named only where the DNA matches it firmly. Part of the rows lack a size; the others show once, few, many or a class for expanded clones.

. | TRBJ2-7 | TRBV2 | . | CASSVETHYEQYF | TGTGCCAGCAGTGTAGAAACACACTACGAGCAGTACTTC
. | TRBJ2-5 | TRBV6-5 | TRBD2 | CASTRGLGRETQYF | TGTGCCAGCACCAGAGGACTAGGAAGAGAGACCCAGTACTTC
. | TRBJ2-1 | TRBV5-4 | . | CASSLRINEQFF | TGTGCCAGCAGCCTAAGGATCAATGAGCAGTTCTTC
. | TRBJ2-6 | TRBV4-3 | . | CASSQDSTGANVLTF | TGCGCCAGCAGCCAAGACAGTACTGGGGCCAACGTCCTGACTTTC
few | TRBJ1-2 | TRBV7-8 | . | CASSLGHLYGYTF | TGTGCCAGCAGCTTAGGACATCTATATGGCTACACCTTC
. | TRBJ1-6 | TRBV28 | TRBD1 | CASRTGFSYNSPLHF | TGTGCCAGCAGGACAGGGTTTTCCTATAATTCACCCCTCCACTTT
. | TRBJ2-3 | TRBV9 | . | CASSVGRDQSTDTQYF | TGTGCCAGCAGCGTAGGAAGGGACCAAAGCACAGATACGCAGTATTTT
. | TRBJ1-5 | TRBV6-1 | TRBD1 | CASSERQGGVMAQHF | TGTGCCAGCAGTGAAAGACAGGGGGGCGTCATGGCCCAGCATTTT
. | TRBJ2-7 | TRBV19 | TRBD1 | CASSMGVRDRGHEQYF | TGTGCCAGTAGTATGGGGGTCCGGGACAGGGGTCACGAGCAGTACTTC
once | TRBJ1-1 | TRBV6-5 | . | CASSYSNAGNTEAFF | TGTGCCAGCAGTTACTCGAATGCGGGTAACACTGAAGCTTTCTTT
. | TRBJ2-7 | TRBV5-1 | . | CASSLAGVGGYEQYF | TGCGCCAGCAGCTTGGCGGGGGTCGGGGGCTACGAGCAGTACTTC
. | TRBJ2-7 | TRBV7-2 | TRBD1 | CASSSGTGGGYEQYF | TGTGCCAGCAGCTCCGGGACAGGGGGCGGATACGAGCAGTACTTC
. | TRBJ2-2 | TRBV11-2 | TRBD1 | CASSLERTGGTGELFF | TGTGCCAGCAGCTTAGAGCGGACAGGGGGCACCGGGGAGCTGTTTTTT
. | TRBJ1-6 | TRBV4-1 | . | CASSQPLDSYNSPLHF | TGCGCCAGCAGCCAACCTCTGGACTCCTATAATTCACCCCTCCACTTT
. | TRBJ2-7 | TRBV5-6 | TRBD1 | CASSLMTGLYEQYF | TGTGCCAGCAGCTTAATGACAGGGTTATACGAGCAGTACTTC
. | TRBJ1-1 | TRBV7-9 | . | CASSFLSRANTEAFF | TGTGCCAGCAGCTTCCTGAGCCGGGCGAACACTGAAGCTTTCTTT
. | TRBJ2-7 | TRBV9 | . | CASSVDGRVSYEQYF | TGTGCCAGCAGCGTAGATGGCAGGGTATCTTACGAGCAGTACTTC
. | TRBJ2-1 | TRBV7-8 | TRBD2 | CASSPRLAGDLYNEQFF | TGTGCCAGCAGCCCACGACTAGCGGGAGACCTCTACAATGAGCAGTTCTTC
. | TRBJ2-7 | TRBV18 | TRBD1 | CASSPPGQGYEQYF | TGTGCCAGCTCACCTCCGGGACAGGGCTACGAGCAGTACTTC
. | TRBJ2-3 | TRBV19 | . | CASSMRGMTQYF | TGTGCCAGTAGTATGCGGGGCATGACGCAGTATTTT
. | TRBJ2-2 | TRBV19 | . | CASRPGPGGELFF | TGTGCCAGTAGACCGGGGCCAGGCGGGGAGCTGTTTTTT